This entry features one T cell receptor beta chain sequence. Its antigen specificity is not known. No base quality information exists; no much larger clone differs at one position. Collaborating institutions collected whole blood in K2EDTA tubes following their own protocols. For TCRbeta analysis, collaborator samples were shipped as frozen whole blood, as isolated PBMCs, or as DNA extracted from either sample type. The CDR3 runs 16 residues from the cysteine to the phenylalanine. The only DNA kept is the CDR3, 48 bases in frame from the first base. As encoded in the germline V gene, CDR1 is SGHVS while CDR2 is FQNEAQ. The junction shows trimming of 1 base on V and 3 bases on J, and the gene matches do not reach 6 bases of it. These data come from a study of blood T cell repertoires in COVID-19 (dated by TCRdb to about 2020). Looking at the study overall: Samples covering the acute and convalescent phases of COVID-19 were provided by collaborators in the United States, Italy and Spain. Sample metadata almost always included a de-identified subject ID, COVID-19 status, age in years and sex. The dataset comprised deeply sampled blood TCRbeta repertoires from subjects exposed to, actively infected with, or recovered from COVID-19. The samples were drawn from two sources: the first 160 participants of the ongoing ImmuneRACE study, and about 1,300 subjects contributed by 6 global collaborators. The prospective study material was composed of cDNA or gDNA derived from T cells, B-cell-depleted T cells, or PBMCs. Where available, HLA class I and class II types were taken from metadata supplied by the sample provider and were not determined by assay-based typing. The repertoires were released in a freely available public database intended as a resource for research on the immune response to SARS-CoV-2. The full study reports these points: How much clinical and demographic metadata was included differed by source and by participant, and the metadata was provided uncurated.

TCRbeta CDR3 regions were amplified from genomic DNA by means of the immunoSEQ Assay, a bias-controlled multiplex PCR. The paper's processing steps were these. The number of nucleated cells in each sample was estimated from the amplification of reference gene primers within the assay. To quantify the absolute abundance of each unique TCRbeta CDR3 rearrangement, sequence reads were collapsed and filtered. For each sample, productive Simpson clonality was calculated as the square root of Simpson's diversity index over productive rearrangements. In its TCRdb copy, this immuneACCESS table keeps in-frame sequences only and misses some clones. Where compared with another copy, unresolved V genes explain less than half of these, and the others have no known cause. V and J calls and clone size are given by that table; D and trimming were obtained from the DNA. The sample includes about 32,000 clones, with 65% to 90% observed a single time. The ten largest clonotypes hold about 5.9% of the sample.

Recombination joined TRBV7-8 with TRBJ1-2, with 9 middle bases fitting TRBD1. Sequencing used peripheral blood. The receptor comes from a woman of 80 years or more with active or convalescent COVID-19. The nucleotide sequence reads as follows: TGTGCCAGCAGCTTAGGGGGACAGGGCTGGGACTATGGCTACACCTTC. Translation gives CASSLGGQGWDYGYTF.